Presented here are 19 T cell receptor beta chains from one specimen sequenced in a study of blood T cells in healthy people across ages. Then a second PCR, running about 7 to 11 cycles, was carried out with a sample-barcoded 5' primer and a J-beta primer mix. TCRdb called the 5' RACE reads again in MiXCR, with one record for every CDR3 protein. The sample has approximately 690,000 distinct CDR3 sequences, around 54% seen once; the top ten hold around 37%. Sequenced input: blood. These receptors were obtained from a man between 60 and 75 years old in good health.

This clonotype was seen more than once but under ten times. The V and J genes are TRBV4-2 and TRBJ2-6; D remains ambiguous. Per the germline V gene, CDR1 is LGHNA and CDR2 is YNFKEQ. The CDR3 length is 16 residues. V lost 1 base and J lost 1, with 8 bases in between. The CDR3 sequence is CASSQALRSGANVLTF. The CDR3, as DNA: TGTGCCAGCAGCCAAGCGCTCCGATCTGGGGCCAACGTCCTGACTTTC.

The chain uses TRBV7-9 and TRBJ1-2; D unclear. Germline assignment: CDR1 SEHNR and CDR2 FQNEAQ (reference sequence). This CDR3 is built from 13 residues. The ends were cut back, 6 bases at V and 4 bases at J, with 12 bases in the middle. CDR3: CASSLSGGYGYTF. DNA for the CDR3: TGTGCCAGCAGTTTATCAGGTGGCTATGGCTACACCTTC.

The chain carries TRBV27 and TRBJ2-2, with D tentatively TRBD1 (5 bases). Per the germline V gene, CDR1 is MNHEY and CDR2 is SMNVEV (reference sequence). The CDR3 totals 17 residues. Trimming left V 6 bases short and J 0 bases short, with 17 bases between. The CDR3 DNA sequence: TGTGCCAGCAGCCCCACATGGCAGGGCGCGAACACCGGGGAGCTGTTTTTT. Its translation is CASSPTWQGANTGELFF.

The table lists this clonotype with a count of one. The CDR3 sequence is CASSDNNQAPALYEQYF. In nucleotides, the CDR3 is TGTGCCAGCAGCGATAACAACCAGGCTCCCGCCCTCTACGAGCAGTACTTC. The rearrangement joins TRBV7-9 to TRBJ2-4, with no clear D. The closer fit of TRBJ2-7 to the DNA end suggests the J call may be wrong. There are 17 residues in the CDR3. Germline values: CDR1 SEHNR, CDR2 FQNEAQ (reference sequence).

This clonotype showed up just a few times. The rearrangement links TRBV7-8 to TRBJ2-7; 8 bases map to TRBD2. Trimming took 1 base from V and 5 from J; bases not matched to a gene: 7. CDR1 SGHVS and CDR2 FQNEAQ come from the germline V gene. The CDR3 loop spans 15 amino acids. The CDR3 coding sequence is TGTGCCAGCAGCTTAGGACGCGGGGGGTATCACGAGCAGTACTTC. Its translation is CASSLGRGGYHEQYF.

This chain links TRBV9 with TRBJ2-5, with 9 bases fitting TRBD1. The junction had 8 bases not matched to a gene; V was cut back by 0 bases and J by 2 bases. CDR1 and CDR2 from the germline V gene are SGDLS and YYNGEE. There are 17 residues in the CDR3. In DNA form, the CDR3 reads TGTGCCAGCAGCGTAGTAAGGACAGGGGTTTTACAAGAGACCCAGTACTTC. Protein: CASSVVRTGVLQETQYF. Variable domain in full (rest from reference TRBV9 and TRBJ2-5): DSGVTQTPKHLITATGQRVTLRCSPRSGDLSVYWYQQSLDQGLQFLIQYYNGEERAKGNILERFSAQQFPDLHSELNLSSLELGDSALYFCASSVVRTGVLQETQYFGPGTRLLVL.

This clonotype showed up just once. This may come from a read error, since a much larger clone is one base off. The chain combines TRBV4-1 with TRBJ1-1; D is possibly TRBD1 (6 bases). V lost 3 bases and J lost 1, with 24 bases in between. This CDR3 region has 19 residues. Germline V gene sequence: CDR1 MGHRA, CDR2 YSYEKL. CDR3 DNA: TGCGCCAGCAGCCATCCTGGGGGCCCGACGGGGGTCCAGAACACTGAAGCTTTCTTT. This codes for CASSHPGGPTGVQNTEAFF.

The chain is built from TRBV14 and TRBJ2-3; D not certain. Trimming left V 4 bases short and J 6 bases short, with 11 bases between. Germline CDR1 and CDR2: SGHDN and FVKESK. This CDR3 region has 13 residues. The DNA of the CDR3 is TGTGCCAGCAGCCTTTTCGTGCCCGATACGCAGTATTTT. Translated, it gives CASSLFVPDTQYF.

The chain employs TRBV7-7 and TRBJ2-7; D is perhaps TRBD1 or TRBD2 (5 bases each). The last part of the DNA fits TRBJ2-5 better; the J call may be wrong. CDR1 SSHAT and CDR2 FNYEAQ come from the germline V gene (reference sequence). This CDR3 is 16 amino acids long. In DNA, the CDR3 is TGTGCCAGCAGCACAGATTGGGGGTCCCCGATGGAGACCCAGTACTTC. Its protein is CASSTDWGSPMETQYF.

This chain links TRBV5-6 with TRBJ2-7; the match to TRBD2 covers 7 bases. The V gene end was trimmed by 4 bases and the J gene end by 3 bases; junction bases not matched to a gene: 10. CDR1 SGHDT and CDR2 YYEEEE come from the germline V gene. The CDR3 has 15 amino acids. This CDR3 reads CASSVAEAGSYEQYF. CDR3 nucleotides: TGTGCCAGCAGCGTGGCAGAAGCGGGGAGCTACGAGCAGTACTTC. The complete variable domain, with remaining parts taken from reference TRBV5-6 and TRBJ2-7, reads DAGVTQSPTHLIKTRGQQVTLRCSPKSGHDTVSWYQQALGQGPQFIFQYYEEEERQRGNFPDRFSGHQFPNYSSELNVNALLLGDSALYLCASSVAEAGSYEQYFGPGTRLTVT.

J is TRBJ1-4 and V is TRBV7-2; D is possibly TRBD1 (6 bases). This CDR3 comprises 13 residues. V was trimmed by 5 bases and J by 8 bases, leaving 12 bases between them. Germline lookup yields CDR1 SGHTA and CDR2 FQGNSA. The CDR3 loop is CASSAQGGEKLFF. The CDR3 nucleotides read TGTGCCAGCAGCGCACAGGGCGGGGAAAAACTGTTTTTT.

The CDR3 DNA sequence: TGTGCCAGCAGCAGAGGGGGGGACTACAGGTCGTCGTACGGCTACACCTTC. This gives the protein CASSRGGDYRSSYGYTF. The rearrangement uses TRBV21-1 and TRBJ1-2. TRBV21-1 is a pseudogene segment. The CDR3 spans 17 residues.

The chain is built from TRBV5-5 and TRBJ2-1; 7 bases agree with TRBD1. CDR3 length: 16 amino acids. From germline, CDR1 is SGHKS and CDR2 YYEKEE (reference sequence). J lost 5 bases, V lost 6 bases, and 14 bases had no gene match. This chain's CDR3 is CASTHTGTVPHNEQFF. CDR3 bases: TGTGCCAGCACTCACACCGGGACAGTTCCCCACAATGAGCAGTTCTTC.

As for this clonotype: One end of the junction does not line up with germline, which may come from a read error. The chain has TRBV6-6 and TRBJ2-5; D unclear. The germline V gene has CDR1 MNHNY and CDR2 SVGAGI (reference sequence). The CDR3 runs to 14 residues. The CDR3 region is CTSSYGQYQETQYF. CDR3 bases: TGTACCAGCAGTTACGGGCAGTACCAAGAGACCCAGTACTTC.

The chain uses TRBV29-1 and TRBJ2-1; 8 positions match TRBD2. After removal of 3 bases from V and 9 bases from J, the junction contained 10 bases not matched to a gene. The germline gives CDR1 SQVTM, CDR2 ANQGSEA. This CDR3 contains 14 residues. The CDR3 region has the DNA TGCAGCGTTGATTCGGGACTAGGGGGAAGTGAGCAGTTCTTC. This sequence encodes CSVDSGLGGSEQFF.

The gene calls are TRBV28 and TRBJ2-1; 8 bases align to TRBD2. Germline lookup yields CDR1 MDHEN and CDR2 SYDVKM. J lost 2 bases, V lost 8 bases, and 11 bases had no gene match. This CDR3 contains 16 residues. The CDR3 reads CASASRQRGTYNEQFF. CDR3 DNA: TGTGCCAGCGCTTCGCGCCAGCGGGGGACCTACAATGAGCAGTTCTTC.

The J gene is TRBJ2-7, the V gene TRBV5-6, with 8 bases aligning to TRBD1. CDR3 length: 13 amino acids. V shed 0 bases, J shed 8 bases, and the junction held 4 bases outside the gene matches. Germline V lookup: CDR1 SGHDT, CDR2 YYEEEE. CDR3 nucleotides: TGTGCCAGCAGCTTGGGGACAGGGCAGAAGCAGTACTTC. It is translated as CASSLGTGQKQYF.

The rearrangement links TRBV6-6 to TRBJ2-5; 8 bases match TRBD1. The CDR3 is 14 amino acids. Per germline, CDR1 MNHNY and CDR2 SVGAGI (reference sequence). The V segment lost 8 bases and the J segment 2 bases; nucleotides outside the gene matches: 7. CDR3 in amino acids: CASLPGQVQETQYF. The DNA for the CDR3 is TGTGCCAGCCTCCCGGGACAGGTTCAAGAGACCCAGTACTTC.

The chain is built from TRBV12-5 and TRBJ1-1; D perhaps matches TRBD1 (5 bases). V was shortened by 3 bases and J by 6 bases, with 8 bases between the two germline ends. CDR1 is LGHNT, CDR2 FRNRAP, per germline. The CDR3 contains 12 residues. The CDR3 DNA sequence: TGTGCTAGTGGTTTTGAGGGGTCTGAAGCTTTCTTT. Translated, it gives CASGFEGSEAFF.